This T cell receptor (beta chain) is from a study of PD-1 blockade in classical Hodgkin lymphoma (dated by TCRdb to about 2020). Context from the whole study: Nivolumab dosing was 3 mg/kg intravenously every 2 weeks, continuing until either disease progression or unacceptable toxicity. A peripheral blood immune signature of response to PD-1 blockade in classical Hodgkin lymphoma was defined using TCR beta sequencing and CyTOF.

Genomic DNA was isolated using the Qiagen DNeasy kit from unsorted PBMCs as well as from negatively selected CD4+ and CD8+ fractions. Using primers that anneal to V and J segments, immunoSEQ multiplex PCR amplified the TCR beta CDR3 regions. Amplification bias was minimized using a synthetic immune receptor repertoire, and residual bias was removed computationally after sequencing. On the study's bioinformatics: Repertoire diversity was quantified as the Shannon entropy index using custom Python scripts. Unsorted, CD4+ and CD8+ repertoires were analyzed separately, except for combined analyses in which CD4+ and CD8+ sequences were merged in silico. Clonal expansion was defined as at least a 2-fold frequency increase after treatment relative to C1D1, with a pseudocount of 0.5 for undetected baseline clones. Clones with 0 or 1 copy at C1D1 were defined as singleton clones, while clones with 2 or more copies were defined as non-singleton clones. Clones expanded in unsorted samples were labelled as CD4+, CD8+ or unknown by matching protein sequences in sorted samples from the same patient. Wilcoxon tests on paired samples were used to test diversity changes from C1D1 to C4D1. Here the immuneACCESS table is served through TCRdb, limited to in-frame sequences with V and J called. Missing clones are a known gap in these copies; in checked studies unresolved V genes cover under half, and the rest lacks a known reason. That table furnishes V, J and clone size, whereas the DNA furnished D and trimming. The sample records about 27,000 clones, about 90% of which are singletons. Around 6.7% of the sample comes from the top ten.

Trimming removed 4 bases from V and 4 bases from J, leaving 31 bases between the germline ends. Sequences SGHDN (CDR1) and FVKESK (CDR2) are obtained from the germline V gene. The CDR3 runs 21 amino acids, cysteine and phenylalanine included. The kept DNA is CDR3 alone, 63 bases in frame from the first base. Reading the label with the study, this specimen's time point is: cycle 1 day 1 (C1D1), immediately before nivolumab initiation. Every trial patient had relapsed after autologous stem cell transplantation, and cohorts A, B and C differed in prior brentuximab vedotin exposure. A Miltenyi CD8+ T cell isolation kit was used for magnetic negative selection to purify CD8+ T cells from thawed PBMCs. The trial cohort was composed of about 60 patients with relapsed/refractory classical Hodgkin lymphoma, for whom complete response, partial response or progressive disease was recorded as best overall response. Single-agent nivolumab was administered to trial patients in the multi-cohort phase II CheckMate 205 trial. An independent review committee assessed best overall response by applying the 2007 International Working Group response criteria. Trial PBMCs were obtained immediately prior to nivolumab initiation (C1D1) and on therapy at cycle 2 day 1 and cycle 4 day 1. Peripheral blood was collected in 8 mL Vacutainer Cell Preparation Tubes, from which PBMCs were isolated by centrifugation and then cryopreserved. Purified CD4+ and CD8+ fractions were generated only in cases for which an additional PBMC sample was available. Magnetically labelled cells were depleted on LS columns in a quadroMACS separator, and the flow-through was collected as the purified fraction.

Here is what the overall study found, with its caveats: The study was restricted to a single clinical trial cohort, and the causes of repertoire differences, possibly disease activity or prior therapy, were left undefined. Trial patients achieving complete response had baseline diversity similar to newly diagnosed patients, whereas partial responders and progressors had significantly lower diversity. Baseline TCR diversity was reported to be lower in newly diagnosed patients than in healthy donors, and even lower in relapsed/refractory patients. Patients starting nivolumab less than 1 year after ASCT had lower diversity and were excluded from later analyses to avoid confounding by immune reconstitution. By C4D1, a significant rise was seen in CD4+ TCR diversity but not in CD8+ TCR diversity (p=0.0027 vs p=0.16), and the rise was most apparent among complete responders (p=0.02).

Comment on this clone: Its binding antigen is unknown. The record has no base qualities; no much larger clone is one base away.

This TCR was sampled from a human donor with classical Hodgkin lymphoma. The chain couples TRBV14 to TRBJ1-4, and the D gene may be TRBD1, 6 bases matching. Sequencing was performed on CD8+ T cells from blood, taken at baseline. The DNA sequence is TGTGCCAGCAGCCTCCCCGTTGGACAGCTTATATGCGGCTCCATTAATGAAAAACTGTTTTTT. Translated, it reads CASSLPVGQLICGSINEKLFF. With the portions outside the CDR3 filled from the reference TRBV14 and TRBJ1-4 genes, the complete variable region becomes EAGVTQFPSHSVIEKGQTVTLRCDPISGHDNLYWYRRVMGKEIKFLLHFVKESKQDESGMPNNRFLAERTGGTYSTLKVQPAELEDSGVYFCASSLPVGQLICGSINEKLFFGSGTQLSVL.